Presented here are 31 T cell receptor beta chains from one specimen sequenced in a study of response to subunit inactivated influenza vaccine. TCRdb called the RT-PCR reads again in MiXCR, with one record for every CDR3 protein. The data show roughly 460,000 distinct CDR3 sequences, over 9.5% seen once. Sequencing used PBMCs from blood, obtained 45 days after vaccination. The receptors shown here come from a man aged 50-60 years who received an inactivated influenza vaccine.

In this sample, this clonotype turned up many times. The rearrangement joins TRBV10-2 to TRBJ2-5; 16 positions match TRBD2. The CDR3 is made up of 17 amino acids. Germline-derived CDR1 and CDR2 are WSHSY and SAAADI. Unmatched junction bases numbered 11, after V lost 4 bases and J lost 9 bases. CDR3 coding DNA: TGCGCCAGCAGTGGGGGACTAGCGGGGGGGCTCCCCTTGGCCCAGTACTTC. Its protein product is CASSGGLAGGLPLAQYF.

With respect to this clonotype: A junction end diverges from the germline sequence, so it may reflect a read error. This chain links TRBV5-1 with TRBJ2-3, with TRBD2 matching 11 bases. Germline V gene lookup returns CDR1 SGHRS and CDR2 YFSETQ. The CDR3 totals 18 residues. The CDR3 is CVSSYGVGGLAGMDTQYF. The DNA for the CDR3 is TGCGTCAGCAGCTATGGCGTTGGAGGACTAGCGGGTATGGATACGCAGTATTTT.

This clonotype was observed a few times. CDR3 in DNA: TGCAGCGTCTCGGGGGCCAATCAGCCCCAGCATTTT. It encodes CSVSGANQPQHF. V gene TRBV29-1 combines with J gene TRBJ1-5; perhaps TRBD1 as D (6 bases). With 6 bases removed from V and 3 bases from J, the gap between germline ends came to 9 bases. Germline CDR1 is SQVTM and CDR2 is ANQGSEA. CDR3 size: 12 residues.

At least ten counts were recorded for this clonotype. This rearrangement joins TRBV12-3 or TRBV12-4 to TRBJ2-4, with unresolved D. The germline V and J ends were trimmed by 4 bases and 4 bases, with 5 bases remaining between them. There are 12 residues in the CDR3. The CDR3 sequence: CASSSAKNIQYF. As DNA, the CDR3 is TGTGCCAGCAGTTCAGCAAAAAACATTCAGTACTTC.

This clonotype was recorded at least ten times. The chain uses TRBV20-1 and TRBJ2-2; the D gene is possibly TRBD2 (5 bases). The CDR3 contains 13 residues. Trimming removed 4 bases at V and 4 bases at J, with 10 bases between. Per the germline V gene, CDR1 is DFQATT and CDR2 is SNEGSKA (reference sequence). CDR3 sequence: CSAIGGGTGELFF. CDR3 in DNA: TGCAGTGCTATAGGAGGTGGCACCGGGGAGCTGTTTTTT.

Ten or more counts support this clonotype. The chain has TRBV20-1 and TRBJ1-5; 10 bases fit TRBD1. This CDR3 has 15 amino acids. Germline values: CDR1 DFQATT, CDR2 SNEGSKA (reference sequence). V lost 2 bases, J lost 1 base, and 2 bases stayed unmatched. This CDR3 is CSARRQGASNQPQHF. In DNA, the CDR3 is TGCAGTGCTAGAAGACAGGGGGCAAGCAATCAGCCCCAGCATTTT.

This clonotype appeared a few times. This chain links TRBV2 with TRBJ2-5; maybe TRBD2 (6 bases). Trimming pared 4 bases from V and 4 bases from J, leaving 13 bases between. The CDR3 consists of 14 residues. The V gene's germline CDR1 is SNHLY and CDR2 FYNNEI. CDR3 amino acids: CASSGRDSRETQYF. CDR3 bases: TGTGCCAGCAGTGGCCGGGACTCTCGAGAGACCCAGTACTTC. Looking up the rest from reference TRBV2 and TRBJ2-5 gives the full variable domain: EPEVTQTPSHQVTQMGQEVILRCVPISNHLYFYWYRQILGQKVEFLVSFYNNEISEKSEIFDDQFSVERPDGSNFTLKIRSTKLEDSAMYFCASSGRDSRETQYFGPGTRLLVL.

The DNA of the CDR3 is TGCAGTGCTAGTCTCCAGGGAAACAATCAGCCCCAGCATTTT. Translated, it gives CSASLQGNNQPQHF. The chain carries TRBV20-1 and TRBJ1-5; weak D call: TRBD1 (5 bases). CDR1 is DFQATT and CDR2 is SNEGSKA in the germline V gene (reference sequence). Trimming pared 3 bases from V and 3 bases from J, leaving 12 bases between. This CDR3 is built from 14 residues.

This chain joins TRBV4-3 and TRBJ1-1; D remains unclear. Germline CDR1 and CDR2: LGHNA and YSLEER. V lost 1 base and J lost 4, with 13 bases in between. This CDR3 is 15 amino acids long. The CDR3 coding sequence is TGCGCCAGCAGCCAAGTAGGACGCGGAGGCACTGAAGCTTTCTTT. This gives the protein CASSQVGRGGTEAFF.

V gene TRBV7-9 combines with J gene TRBJ1-1; D gene ambiguous. Between the trimmed V and J ends, which lost 1 base and 4 bases, there was a span of 10 bases. CDR1 and CDR2 (germline): SEHNR, FQNEAQ (reference sequence). This CDR3 comprises 14 residues. As DNA, the CDR3 is TGTGCCAGCAGCTTAGGGAATTTAGTCACTGAAGCTTTCTTT. Its translation is CASSLGNLVTEAFF.

A word on this clonotype: Compared with germline, one end of the junction differs, possibly owing to a read error. The CDR3 coding sequence is TGTGCCATCAGCTCGCAGGGTGGAAACTATGGCTACTCCTTC. It translates to CAISSQGGNYGYSF. The V call is TRBV10-3, the J call TRBJ1-2; D might be TRBD1 (5 bases). The CDR3 extends over 14 amino acids. Germline values: CDR1 ENHRY, CDR2 SYGVKD.

This clonotype has just a few counts. This sequence joins TRBV28 and TRBJ2-7; the match to TRBD1 covers 10 bases. V lost 5 bases, J lost 5 bases, and 9 bases stayed unmatched. This CDR3 is 15 amino acids long. Per the germline V gene, CDR1 is MDHEN and CDR2 is SYDVKM. The CDR3 loop is CASSVGGQGSNEQYF. The CDR3 coding sequence is TGTGCCAGCAGTGTCGGGGGACAGGGGTCTAACGAGCAGTACTTC.

This clonotype was observed at least ten times. V is TRBV4-2 and J is TRBJ2-7; D is possibly TRBD1 (5 bases). CDR1 is LGHNA, CDR2 YNFKEQ, per germline. The V end was cut by 2 bases, the J end by 4 bases, with 9 bases between. The CDR3 totals 13 residues. CDR3 sequence (DNA): TGTGCCAGCAGCCAAAACCAGGGATACGAGCAGTACTTC. Residues: CASSQNQGYEQYF.

This clonotype has at least ten counts. The rearrangement links TRBV7-2 to TRBJ2-3; 9 nucleotides match TRBD1. This CDR3 region has 13 residues. The germline gives CDR1 SGHTA, CDR2 FQGNSA. Losses at the gene ends were 5 bases for V and 6 bases for J; bases not matched to a gene: 3. CDR3 DNA sequence: TGTGCCAGCAGCCGGGGACAGGGTGATACGCAGTATTTT. Protein sequence: CASSRGQGDTQYF.

A remark on this clonotype: A junction boundary mismatches the germline segment, possibly from a read error. This chain joins TRBV4-2 and TRBJ2-5; a possible D gene is TRBD2 (5 bases). This CDR3 has 17 residues. Germline loops: CDR1 LGHNA, CDR2 YNFKEQ. CDR3 DNA sequence: TGTGCCAGCAGCCAAGACCTGTCAGGAGGCCGTGGAGAGACCCAGAACTTC. This codes for CASSQDLSGGRGETQNF.

The table lists this clonotype with a few counts. The chain couples TRBV4-1 to TRBJ1-3; a possible D gene is TRBD1 (6 bases). This CDR3 spans 17 amino acids. V lost 0 bases and J lost 3, with 15 bases in between. Germline lookup yields CDR1 MGHRA and CDR2 YSYEKL. CDR3 in DNA: TGCGCCAGCAGCCAAGATGAGGGGGGGCTCGGTGGAAACACCATATATTTT. It is translated as CASSQDEGGLGGNTIYF.

The rearrangement joins TRBV25-1 to TRBJ2-1; 10 nucleotides align to TRBD2. The V gene end was trimmed by 2 bases and the J gene end by 0 bases; junction bases not matched to a gene: 4. The CDR3 spans 17 residues. Germline V gene lookup returns CDR1 MGHDK and CDR2 SYGVNS. The CDR3 DNA follows: TGTGCCAGCAGTGAACCGGCTAGCGGGAGCTCCTACAATGAGCAGTTCTTC. Translation: CASSEPASGSSYNEQFF.

There are a few counts of this clonotype. The chain is built from TRBV5-6 and TRBJ2-1; TRBD2 aligns across 14 bases. CDR3 length: 16 amino acids. J lost 7 bases, V lost 0 bases, and 3 bases had no gene match. The germline V gene encodes CDR1 SGHDT and CDR2 YYEEEE. The CDR3 loop reads CASSLAGTSGRNEQFF. CDR3 bases: TGTGCCAGCAGCTTGGCCGGGACTAGCGGGAGAAATGAGCAGTTCTTC.

V usage is TRBV7-6 and J usage is TRBJ2-2; 10 bases map to TRBD2. The germline V gene encodes CDR1 SGHVS and CDR2 FNYEAQ. The CDR3 contains 16 residues. The V gene end was trimmed by 1 base and the J gene end by 5 bases; junction bases not matched to a gene: 4. This CDR3 is CASSLGLAGATGELFF. The CDR3 coding sequence is TGTGCCAGCAGCTTAGGCCTAGCGGGAGCGACCGGGGAGCTGTTTTTT.

This clonotype was observed a handful of times. This rearrangement joins TRBV20-1 to TRBJ1-6; D gene uncertain. The germline V and J ends were trimmed by 6 bases and 6 bases, with 21 bases remaining between them. The CDR3 is 16 amino acids. CDR1 DFQATT and CDR2 SNEGSKA come from the germline V gene (reference sequence). The CDR3 bases are TGCAGTGCCGGGCTCGAGGGCAGTAGGATTAATTCACCCCTCCACTTT. This gives the protein CSAGLEGSRINSPLHF.

This chain uses TRBV4-2 with TRBJ1-2; possible D gene TRBD1, 5 bases. The CDR3 sequence is 15 residues long. Trimming cost V 3 bases and J 5 bases, with 16 bases left between them. Looked up from germline, CDR1 is LGHNA and CDR2 is YNFKEQ. CDR3 DNA: TGTGCCAGCAGCCAGTTAGGGGAAGGAATATATGGCTACACCTTC. Protein product: CASSQLGEGIYGYTF.

The chain has TRBV7-2 and TRBJ2-1; TRBD2 matches 12 bases. CDR1 is SGHTA, CDR2 FQGNSA, per germline. This CDR3 comprises 15 residues. Losses at the gene ends were 5 bases for V and 5 bases for J; bases not matched to a gene: 4. This CDR3 reads CASSQGLAGNNEQFF. CDR3 in DNA: TGTGCCAGCAGCCAAGGACTAGCGGGAAACAATGAGCAGTTCTTC.

The J gene is TRBJ2-2, the V gene TRBV6-1, with D possibly being TRBD2 (6 bases). In germline, CDR1 is MNHNS, CDR2 SASEGT. The CDR3 covers 17 residues. Trimming took 7 bases from V and 2 from J, leaving 20 bases between them. The DNA for the CDR3 is TGTGCCAGCAACCCACCCGCGGGGTTTCTAAACACCGGGGAGCTGTTTTTT. It specifies CASNPPAGFLNTGELFF.

A few counts support this clonotype. The rearrangement uses TRBV11-2 and TRBJ2-1; 13 bases are shared with TRBD2. Germline CDR1 reads SGHAT; CDR2 reads FQNNGV. The CDR3 consists of 18 residues. V was clipped by 4 bases and J by 12 bases; unmatched bases: 18. In nucleotides, the CDR3 is TGTGCCAGCAGCTCCCAAGCGGGACTAGCGGGATCTAGGTTAGGGCAGTTCTTC. Amino acids: CASSSQAGLAGSRLGQFF.

The J gene is TRBJ2-3, the V gene TRBV7-3; the match to TRBD2 covers 8 bases. The length of the CDR3 is 14 residues. The ends lost 5 bases at V and 1 base at J; junction bases unmatched: 2. Per germline, CDR1 SGHTA and CDR2 FQGTGA. The CDR3: CASSPTSGTDTQYF. The DNA of the CDR3 is TGTGCCAGCAGCCCGACTAGCGGCACAGATACGCAGTATTTT.

This clonotype was counted a few times. The CDR3 nucleotides read TGTGCCACCTACAGGGGTAGCGTCGGCACAGATACGCAGTATTTT. It specifies CATYRGSVGTDTQYF. This chain connects TRBV6-1 to TRBJ2-3, with TRBD1 matching 7 bases. The CDR3 is made up of 15 amino acids. Germline CDR1 MNHNS, CDR2 SASEGT. The V gene end was trimmed by 10 bases and the J gene end by 1 base; junction bases not matched to a gene: 11.

This clonotype was observed a single time. The gene calls are TRBV4-3 and TRBJ1-5; D is perhaps TRBD1 (5 bases). This CDR3 is 15 amino acids long. Trimming cost V 3 bases and J 7 bases, with 16 bases left between them. Germline-derived CDR1 and CDR2 are LGHNA and YSLEER. The chain's CDR3 is CASSQDTGEWQPQHF. Written as DNA, the CDR3 is TGCGCCAGCAGCCAGGACACGGGGGAATGGCAGCCCCAGCATTTT.

This chain uses TRBV2 with TRBJ2-2; TRBD2 matches 10 bases. There are 17 residues in the CDR3. Germline V gene sequence: CDR1 SNHLY, CDR2 FYNNEI. V was pared by 6 bases and J by 0 bases, with 7 bases of the junction left unmatched. The CDR3 region is CASRPGLADTNTGELFF. In DNA form, the CDR3 reads TGTGCCAGCAGACCCGGACTAGCGGATACGAACACCGGGGAGCTGTTTTTT.

The chain combines TRBV13 with TRBJ2-3, with 7 bases aligning to TRBD1. The CDR3 is made up of 13 amino acids. J gave up 5 bases and V 2 bases, and 1 base lay outside the gene matches. Germline loops: CDR1 PRHDT, CDR2 FYEKMQ (reference sequence). The CDR3 loop is CASSLHRGDTQYF. DNA of the CDR3: TGTGCCAGCAGCTTACACAGGGGAGATACGCAGTATTTT.

The chain recombines TRBV7-6 with TRBJ2-1; TRBD2 agrees at 9 bases. CDR1 is SGHVS, CDR2 FNYEAQ, per germline. Losses at the gene ends were 4 bases for V and 4 bases for J; bases not matched to a gene: 11. CDR3 length: 17 amino acids. CDR3 region: CASSSGTSGFLYNEQFF. In DNA, the CDR3 is TGTGCCAGCAGCTCTGGTACTAGCGGGTTCTTATACAATGAGCAGTTCTTC.

This clonotype has only a few counts. One junction end disagrees with the germline gene, perhaps due to a read error. The V call is TRBV6-2 or TRBV6-3, the J call TRBJ2-7; D gene ambiguous. The length of the CDR3 is 11 residues. Germline-derived CDR1 and CDR2 are MNHEY and SVGEGT. The chain's CDR3 is CASSYPPTLAF. The CDR3 DNA follows: TGTGCCAGCAGTTACCCGCCAACTTTAGCCTTC.